The clone carrying this T cell receptor beta chain was recorded only once. Germline V gives CDR1 SQVTM, CDR2 ANQGSEA. J gave up 2 bases and V 8 bases, and 7 bases lay outside the gene matches. The CDR3 totals 14 residues. This sample was taken from a study of blood T cell repertoires in COVID-19. The overall study: Whether acute or convalescent, the COVID-19 samples came from the United States, Italy and Spain. In each case, the material was cDNA or gDNA derived from T cells, B-cell-depleted T cells, or PBMCs.

The authors' processing: The authors estimated nucleated cell counts from reference gene primer amplification. Sequencing used immunoSEQ multiplex PCR; TCRdb keeps in-frame clones, though not all of them. Clone size and the V and J calls come from that table; the DNA yielded D and trimming. This table holds tens of thousands of clones, 70% to 90% found once. The V gene is TRBV29-1, the J gene TRBJ2-2; 8 bases are shared with TRBD1. The receptor comes from a man aged 45-60 years with active COVID-19. Sequencing was carried out using peripheral blood. In nucleotides, the CDR3 is TGCAGCTGTACAGGGGGAACAAACACCGGGGAGCTGTTTTTT. Protein: CSCTGGTNTGELFF.